This T cell receptor (beta chain) is drawn from a study of control samples from healthy donors and cancer patients (dated by TCRdb to 2020 to 2021). Library preparation employed the immunoSEQ multiplex PCR assay. Imported from immuneACCESS, the table was reduced by TCRdb to in-frame sequences with V and J called. These copies leave out some clones; in studies compared against another copy, an unresolved V gene accounts for under half, and the cause of the remainder is not known. The sample table holds more than 35,000 clones, of which about 94% were seen once. The ten largest clones take up more than 20% of the sample. About this clone: Its antigen is unknown. One base away there is no much larger clone; base qualities are not given.

Sequenced sample: blood. The clonotype comes from a man aged 60 to 75 in good health.

The nucleotide sequence is given as TGCGCCAGCAGGCTCTTTGGGGACACTGAAGCTTTCTTT. Translation gives CASRLFGDTEAFF. The chain couples TRBV5-1 to TRBJ1-1, with the D gene not clear enough to name. CDR1 is given as SGHRS and CDR2 as YFSETQ, both from the germline V gene. Inclusive of the bounding cysteine and phenylalanine, the CDR3 is 13 residues long. Just CDR3 DNA is preserved here, 39 bases in frame from base 1. V sheds 5 bases and J sheds 3 bases, leaving 11 bases between their ends.